A single sample is the source of the 21 T cell receptor beta chains below, sequenced in a study of blood T cell repertoires in COVID-19. Produced via immunoSEQ multiplex PCR; TCRdb's table is partial and in-frame only. The sample carries approximately 170,000 clones, about 88% recorded once. Sequenced: peripheral blood. The receptor source for this set is a woman older than 75 with acute or convalescent COVID-19.

The chain employs TRBV4-1 and TRBJ2-3, with D possibly matching TRBD2 (6 bases). The germline V and J ends were trimmed by 1 base and 0 bases, with 8 bases remaining between them. The CDR3 loop spans 15 amino acids. The germline CDR1 and CDR2 sequences are MGHRA and YSYEKL. CDR3 protein: CASSQGRGSTDTQYF. The DNA of the CDR3 is TGCGCCAGCAGCCAAGGGCGGGGTAGCACAGATACGCAGTATTTT.

The V call is TRBV25-1, the J call TRBJ1-2, with 7 bases that match TRBD1. From germline, CDR1 is MGHDK and CDR2 SYGVNS. The CDR3 sequence is 16 residues long. The V gene end was trimmed by 4 bases and the J gene end by 0 bases; junction bases not matched to a gene: 8. In nucleotides, the CDR3 is TGTGCCAGCAGTGGGTTCGGGACAGCCACTAACTATGGCTACACCTTC. It encodes CASSGFGTATNYGYTF.

A few counts support this clone. The chain links TRBV2 to TRBJ1-5; TRBD1 agrees at 11 bases. The junction had 4 bases not matched to a gene; V was cut back by 6 bases and J by 6 bases. From germline, CDR1 is SNHLY and CDR2 FYNNEI. CDR3 length: 14 residues. This chain's CDR3 is CASSRTGGVQPQHF. DNA for the CDR3: TGTGCCAGCAGCCGGACAGGGGGCGTTCAGCCCCAGCATTTT.

The V gene is TRBV19, the J gene TRBJ1-5; tentative D call: TRBD1 (6 bases). V was shortened by 7 bases and J by 0 bases, with 16 bases between the two germline ends. The CDR3 length is 16 residues. Germline values: CDR1 LNHDA, CDR2 SQIVND (reference sequence). CDR3 in DNA: TGTGCCAGTATCAACGACAGGTTTTATAGCAATCAGCCCCAGCATTTT. Protein product: CASINDRFYSNQPQHF.

V is TRBV5-1 and J is TRBJ1-2; the match to TRBD1 covers 10 bases. CDR1 is SGHRS and CDR2 is YFSETQ in the germline V gene. Trimming removed 4 bases from V and 4 bases from J; junction bases left unmatched: 7. The CDR3 spans 15 residues. CDR3: CASSLTDRGSYGYTF. CDR3 bases: TGCGCCAGCAGCCTGACGGACAGGGGGAGCTATGGCTACACCTTC.

The chain has TRBV5-5 and TRBJ2-5; tentatively, D is TRBD1 (7 bases). The CDR3 is made up of 20 amino acids. With 0 bases removed from V and 0 bases from J, the gap between germline ends came to 24 bases. The germline CDR1 and CDR2 sequences are SGHKS and YYEKEE (reference sequence). CDR3 in DNA: TGTGCCAGCAGCTTGGAGGCAGGGGGGACCTCGCACTCGTACCAAGAGACCCAGTACTTC. Translating it yields CASSLEAGGTSHSYQETQYF.

In this sample, this clone turned up once. The chain uses TRBV5-6 and TRBJ2-5, with 7 bases identical to TRBD2. The CDR3 consists of 16 residues. V dropped 2 bases and J dropped 1; count of bases not matched to a gene: 8. CDR1 is SGHDT, CDR2 YYEEEE, per germline. CDR3 DNA sequence: TGTGCCAGCAGCTTAGGGGTCGGGGGGATCCAAGAGACCCAGTACTTC. The encoded protein is CASSLGVGGIQETQYF.

As to this clone: One end of the junction is discordant with germline, which a read error may explain. The chain recombines TRBV4-1 with TRBJ2-1; the match to TRBD1 covers 7 bases. Germline assignment: CDR1 MGHRA and CDR2 YSYEKL. The CDR3 has 15 amino acids. CDR3 bases: TGCGCCGGCAGCGTAATGACAGGGTTACTTTATGAGCAGTTCTTC. It is translated as CAGSVMTGLLYEQFF.

The V gene is TRBV28, the J gene TRBJ2-7, with 8 bases that match TRBD1. Trimming cost V 5 bases and J 1 base; bases outside gene matches: 4. This CDR3 is built from 14 residues. Per germline, CDR1 MDHEN and CDR2 SYDVKM. CDR3 amino acids: CASSPGDRSYEQYF. The CDR3 DNA is TGTGCCAGCAGTCCAGGGGACAGGTCCTACGAGCAGTACTTC. Using reference TRBV28 and TRBJ2-7 for the parts outside the CDR3, the full variable domain is DVKVTQSSRYLVKRTGEKVFLECVQDMDHENMFWYRQDPGLGLRLIYFSYDVKMKEKGDIPEGYSVSREKKERFSLILESASTNQTSMYLCASSPGDRSYEQYFGPGTRLTVT.

The chain couples TRBV11-2 to TRBJ2-7; the D is unclear. From germline, CDR1 is SGHAT and CDR2 FQNNGV. This CDR3 region has 11 residues. With 5 bases removed from V and 5 bases from J, the gap between germline ends came to 7 bases. In DNA, the CDR3 is TGTGCCAGCAGCCCCTGGCACGAGCAGTACTTC. Protein product: CASSPWHEQYF.

The chain links TRBV10-3 to TRBJ1-5; 7 bases agree with TRBD1. Germline V gene data show CDR1 as ENHRY and CDR2 as SYGVKD. The trim removed 7 bases at V and 1 base at J, leaving 4 bases unmatched. The CDR3 length is 14 residues. The CDR3 protein is CAIKSTGSNQPQHF. In DNA form, the CDR3 reads TGTGCCATCAAGTCGACAGGGAGCAATCAGCCCCAGCATTTT.

This clone was picked up a small number of times. J is TRBJ2-2 and V is TRBV18, with D possibly matching TRBD1 (6 bases). This CDR3 spans 18 amino acids. The V end was cut by 5 bases, the J end by 5 bases, with 24 bases between. CDR1 and CDR2 (germline): KGHSH, LQKENI. CDR3 bases: TGTGCCAGCTCATCAATCCCTACAGGGACCGAAGGTACCGGGGAGCTGTTTTTT. Protein product: CASSSIPTGTEGTGELFF.

This rearrangement joins TRBV5-8 to TRBJ1-5; D perhaps matches TRBD1 (6 bases). The V gene's germline CDR1 is SGHTS and CDR2 YDEGEE. The CDR3 covers 15 residues. Trimming cost V 3 bases and J 4 bases, with 14 bases left between them. CDR3 region: CASSSATGRNQPQHF. CDR3 DNA sequence: TGTGCCAGCAGCTCGGCAACAGGGAGAAATCAGCCCCAGCATTTT.

This clone came up once. The CDR3 sequence: CASSPLAGTTEAFF. CDR3 sequence (DNA): TGTGCCAGCAGCCCCCTGGCGGGGACCACTGAAGCTTTCTTT. This chain uses TRBV5-5 with TRBJ1-1, with D maybe TRBD1 (5 bases). Trimming pared 4 bases from V and 4 bases from J, leaving 14 bases between. CDR3 length equals 14 residues. Germline V gene lookup returns CDR1 SGHKS and CDR2 YYEKEE (reference sequence).

This sequence joins TRBV15 and TRBJ1-5; 7 bases are a match to TRBD1. The junction had 8 bases not matched to a gene; V was cut back by 5 bases and J by 4 bases. The CDR3 runs 15 residues. Germline CDR1 reads LNHNV; CDR2 reads YYDKDF (reference sequence). CDR3 sequence: CATSGGPGGNQPQHF. The CDR3 bases are TGTGCCACCAGCGGGGGGCCAGGGGGAAATCAGCCCCAGCATTTT. The full variable domain, with the rest looked up from reference TRBV15 and TRBJ1-5, is DAMVIQNPRYQVTQFGKPVTLSCSQTLNHNVMYWYQQKSSQAPKLLFHYYDKDFNNEADTPDNFQSRRPNTSFCFLDIRSPGLGDTAMYLCATSGGPGGNQPQHFGDGTRLSIL.

V is TRBV4-1 and J is TRBJ2-1; 12 bases are a match to TRBD2. The V and J ends lost 3 bases and 0 bases, in that order; junction bases with no gene match: 6. The CDR3 is made up of 18 amino acids. The V gene's germline CDR1 is MGHRA and CDR2 YSYEKL. CDR3 in amino acids: CASSQRLAGDISYNEQFF. The CDR3 DNA sequence: TGCGCCAGCAGCCAGAGACTAGCGGGGGACATCTCCTACAATGAGCAGTTCTTC.

The gene calls are TRBV5-4 and TRBJ1-4; no definite D call. CDR3 length: 15 residues. V was trimmed by 3 bases and J by 13 bases, leaving 22 bases between them. Germline V gives CDR1 SGHNT, CDR2 YYREEE (reference sequence). In DNA form, the CDR3 reads TGTGCCAGCAGCTCCCGAGAGGCCCCCGGGTTGGGACTGTTTTTT. This codes for CASSSREAPGLGLFF.

This clone has more than one count but fewer than ten. The chain has TRBV28 and TRBJ2-3; possible D gene TRBD2, 6 bases. Germline V gene sequence: CDR1 MDHEN, CDR2 SYDVKM. The CDR3 has 16 residues. Trimming shortened V by 8 bases and J by 3 bases, and 21 bases separated the two germline ends. The CDR3 DNA sequence: TGTGCCAGCGCACCCCCAGGTAGCGGATCAACAGATACGCAGTATTTT. Its protein is CASAPPGSGSTDTQYF.

The CDR3 DNA is TGCGCCAGCAGCCTGGGACAGTTAACCTACGAGCAGTACTTC. This gives the protein CASSLGQLTYEQYF. The chain couples TRBV5-1 to TRBJ2-7; 7 bases map to TRBD1. The trim removed 4 bases at V and 2 bases at J, leaving 6 bases unmatched. Germline V gene lookup returns CDR1 SGHRS and CDR2 YFSETQ. CDR3 length equals 14 residues. The complete variable domain, with remaining parts taken from reference TRBV5-1 and TRBJ2-7, reads KAGVTQTPRYLIKTRGQQVTLSCSPISGHRSVSWYQQTPGQGLQFLFEYFSETQRNKGNFPGRFSGRQFSNSRSEMNVSTLELGDSALYLCASSLGQLTYEQYFGPGTRLTVT.

The gene calls are TRBV27 and TRBJ1-2; 10 positions match TRBD1. The CDR3 contains 15 residues. V dropped 5 bases and J dropped 4; count of bases not matched to a gene: 7. Germline CDR1 reads MNHEY; CDR2 reads SMNVEV (reference sequence). CDR3 DNA: TGTGCCAGCAGTCCCATGACAGGGGGCACCTATGGCTACACCTTC. Its protein is CASSPMTGGTYGYTF.

The chain uses TRBV30 and TRBJ1-5; 7 nucleotides match TRBD1. The J segment lost 4 bases and the V segment lost 3 bases, leaving 6 bases of the junction unmatched. The CDR3 totals 14 residues. Per the germline V gene, CDR1 is GTSNPN and CDR2 is SVGIG (reference sequence). CDR3 sequence reads: CAWSRTGGNQPQHF. CDR3 nucleotides: TGTGCCTGGAGCCGGACAGGTGGAAATCAGCCCCAGCATTTT.